This T cell receptor beta chain was sequenced for a study of blood T cell repertoires in COVID-19. Assay: immunoSEQ multiplex PCR; the TCRdb copy retains only in-frame clones and omits some. The sample comprises a few hundred thousand clones, around 90% of which are singletons, and roughly 15% rests with the top ten. Germline trimming cut 4 bases from V and 3 bases from J; bases unmatched to any gene: 3. Germline V gene data show CDR1 as MNHNY and CDR2 as SVGAGI (reference sequence). The CDR3 runs to 13 residues. This sequence was found in a man under 40 who had been exposed to COVID-19. The rearrangement links TRBV6-6 to TRBJ2-7, with 7 bases aligning to TRBD1. What was sequenced was PBMCs or T cells enriched from blood (not recorded which). CDR3 DNA: TGTGCCAGCAGTTTTCAGGGGGACTACGAGCAGTACTTC. As protein: CASSFQGDYEQYF.